This T cell receptor beta chain was retrieved from a study of blood T cell repertoires in COVID-19. Original handling: It was from reference gene primer amplification that nucleated cell counts were estimated. The repertoire was sequenced with immunoSEQ multiplex PCR; TCRdb's copy has only in-frame clones and lacks some. V, J and clone size reflect that table, while D and trimming were determined from the DNA. The repertoire holds approximately 120,000 clones, with approximately 74% as singletons. From germline, CDR1 is LGHNA and CDR2 YNFKEQ. This CDR3 is 15 amino acids long. V dropped 0 bases and J dropped 7; count of bases not matched to a gene: 1.

Sequencing used peripheral blood. The sequence was obtained from a man aged 60 to 69 with acute or convalescent COVID-19. The rearrangement uses TRBV4-2 and TRBJ2-1, with TRBD2 matching over 12 bases. DNA of the CDR3: TGTGCCAGCAGCCAAGAGACTAGCGGGAGTAATGAGCAGTTCTTC. This translates into CASSQETSGSNEQFF.